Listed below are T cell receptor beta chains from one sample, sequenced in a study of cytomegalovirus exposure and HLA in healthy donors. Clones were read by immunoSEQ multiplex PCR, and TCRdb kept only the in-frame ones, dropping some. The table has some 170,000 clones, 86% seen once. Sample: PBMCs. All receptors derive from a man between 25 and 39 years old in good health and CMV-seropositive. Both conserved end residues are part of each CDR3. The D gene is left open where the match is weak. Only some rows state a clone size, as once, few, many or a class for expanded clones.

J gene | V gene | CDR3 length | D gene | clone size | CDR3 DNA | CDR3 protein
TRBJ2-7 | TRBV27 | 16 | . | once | TGTGCCAGCAGTCCAAAGTTTCCGGAGCTCAACTACGAGCAGTACTTC | CASSPKFPELNYEQYF
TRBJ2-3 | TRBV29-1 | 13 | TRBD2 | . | TGCAGCGTTGGGGGACTAACCACAGATACGCAGTATTTT | CSVGGLTTDTQYF
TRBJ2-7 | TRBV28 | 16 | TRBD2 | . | TGTGCCAGCAACCGGGGACTAGCGGGAGGAGGATCCGAGCAGTACTTC | CASNRGLAGGGSEQYF
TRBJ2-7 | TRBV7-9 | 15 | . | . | TGTGCCAGCAGCTTAGGGCCAGGAGCGGCCTACGAGCAGTACTTC | CASSLGPGAAYEQYF
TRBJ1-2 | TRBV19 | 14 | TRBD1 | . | TGTGCCAGTGCGGACAGGGTAGATCATCTTGGCTACACCTTC | CASADRVDHLGYTF
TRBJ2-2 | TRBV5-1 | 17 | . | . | TGCGCCAGCAGCTTGGGAGTTCTGGAAACGAACACCGGGGAGCTGTTTTTT | CASSLGVLETNTGELFF
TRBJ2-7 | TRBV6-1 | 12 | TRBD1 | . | TGTGCCAGCAGTGAGAGGGACAGGGGGTTGCACTTC | CASSERDRGLHF
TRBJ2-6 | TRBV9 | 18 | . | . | TGTGCCAGCAGCGTAGGTCCAGGGGAGGCCTCTGGGGCCAACGTCCTGACTTTC | CASSVGPGEASGANVLTF
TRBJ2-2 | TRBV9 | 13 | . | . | TGTGCCAGCAGCGTACAAGGGGGCGGGGAGCTGTTTTTT | CASSVQGGGELFF
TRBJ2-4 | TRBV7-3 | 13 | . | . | TGTGCCAGCAGCTTATTGGTTGGGGACATTCAGTACTTC | CASSLLVGDIQYF
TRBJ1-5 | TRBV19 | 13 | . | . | TGTGCCAGTGGGGTGGGGGTGAATCAGCCCCAGCATTTT | CASGVGVNQPQHF
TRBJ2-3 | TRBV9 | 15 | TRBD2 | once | TGTGCCAGCAGCGTATCTAGCGGGAGGACAGATACGCAGTATTTT | CASSVSSGRTDTQYF